This TCR beta chain was profiled in a study of T cells in Graves' hyperthyroidism and ophthalmopathy. This clonotype was recorded at least ten times. Germline assignment: CDR1 ENHRY and CDR2 SYGVKD. The CDR3 has 14 residues. V lost 6 bases and J 2 bases, leaving 12 bases between the germline ends. TCR beta CDR3 regions were amplified from RNA. The HTBI primer set drove a first-round RT-PCR of the TCR CDR3. One entry per CDR3 protein results from TCRdb running MiXCR on the multiplex PCR reads. The table has under 350,000 distinct CDR3 sequences, around a fifth seen once. The origin of this receptor is a woman between 45 and 65 years old with Graves' hyperthyroidism. Sequencing was carried out using blood. The chain carries TRBV10-3 and TRBJ2-3; a weak D match, TRBD1 (6 bases). CDR3 in DNA: TGTGCCATCAGATCGTCAGGGGCCACAGATACGCAGTATTTT. Amino acid sequence: CAIRSSGATDTQYF.